Listed below are T cell receptor beta chains from one sample, sequenced in a study of OX40 agonist ivuxolimab in advanced cancers. Here immunoSEQ multiplex PCR was the method, and the copy in TCRdb shows in-frame clones only, minus some. The sample includes nearly 80,000 clones, about nine tenths of them seen just once. Sequencing used CD4+ or CD8+ T cells sorted from blood, obtained in a trial of the OX40 agonist ivuxolimab. The receptors originated from an adult with an advanced solid tumor such as melanoma, head and neck, liver or kidney cancer. Each CDR3 is given without its conserved first and last residue.

ASSYSIGRDTEAF,TRBJ1-1,TRBV6-5
ASSLRRGTNEKLF,TRBJ1-4,TRBV7-2
ASSEVGAKNIQY,TRBJ2-4,TRBV25-1
ASGLGQGVEAF,TRBJ1-1,TRBV12-5
ASSRGGTGAFNSPLH,TRBJ1-6,TRBV11-2
ASSLESVQETQY,TRBJ2-5,TRBV7-6
ASSPPGIYGYT,TRBJ1-2,TRBV14
ASRESGGAEYNEQF,TRBJ2-1,TRBV4-2
ASSLGQGNNSPLH,TRBJ1-6,TRBV7-8
ASRSPQGARDEQY,TRBJ2-7,TRBV28
ASSLSWRGDTGELF,TRBJ2-2,TRBV13
ASSQDAVLDTQY,TRBJ2-3,TRBV4-1
ASSWGGHSPLH,TRBJ1-6,TRBV6-5
ASSIALTAPGANVLT,TRBJ2-6,TRBV19
ASSLVPADSNEQF,TRBJ2-1,TRBV5-1
ASSPRRAEDNEQF,TRBJ2-1,TRBV4-2
ASTLAGGIIGELF,TRBJ2-2,TRBV2
ASSEYVTLAEAF,TRBJ1-1,TRBV9
ASSPRGVPDTQY,TRBJ2-3,TRBV18
ASSVTDSSYNEQF,TRBJ2-1,TRBV9
ASRPNSWGRETQETQY,TRBJ2-5,TRBV27
ASSLGGMENYGYT,TRBJ1-2,TRBV5-4
ASSVGPLSNQPQH,TRBJ1-5,TRBV10-2
ASSQDIGTRGYGYT,TRBJ1-2,TRBV4-1
ASSTGTYNEQF,TRBJ2-1,TRBV19
SASDSGGYT,TRBJ1-2,TRBV20-1
ASSDRTGSNEKLF,TRBJ1-4,TRBV5-1
ASNPVGGENSPLH,TRBJ1-6,TRBV6-5
ASRADVVQH,TRBJ1-5,TRBV2
ASKVRLPSTGELF,TRBJ2-2,TRBV27
ASSIGRGSYGYT,TRBJ1-2,TRBV19
SVGGHSNQPQH,TRBJ1-5,TRBV29-1
ASDEGRDLRPHNEQF,TRBJ2-1,TRBV19
ASSPQGRETQY,TRBJ2-5,TRBV9
ASSITGIEQY,TRBJ2-7,TRBV2
ASSRLLYEQY,TRBJ2-7,TRBV11-1
ASSPRLAGGFTDTQY,TRBJ2-3,TRBV11-2
ASSSGGQGRRRGYGYT,TRBJ1-2,TRBV7-8
ASSLTLALEQF,TRBJ2-1,TRBV5-5
ASSVDSGNTEAF,TRBJ1-1,TRBV9
ASSSMDRALMNEQF,TRBJ2-1,TRBV18
ASSGGPRGTEAF,TRBJ1-1,TRBV2
ASSPRAGAQETQY,TRBJ2-5,TRBV11-2
ASSPRQVEAF,TRBJ1-1,TRBV6-1
ASSDWEEDTQY,TRBJ2-3,TRBV6-5
ASSLKTWSYNEQF,TRBJ2-1,TRBV7-8
ASSGVAGGRDGELF,TRBJ2-2,TRBV10-2
ASSKTVLYGYT,TRBJ1-2,TRBV6-5
ASSEGMGNQPQH,TRBJ1-5,TRBV19
ATSRALGSGAGELF,TRBJ2-2,TRBV15
ASEAGGAVTGELF,TRBJ2-2,TRBV6-5
ASSFRGNTEAF,TRBJ1-1,TRBV27